This T cell receptor beta chain appears in the sequencing data of a study of post-analysis software for immune sequencing data. Unique molecular identifiers were carried by the TCR beta cDNA libraries. Each CDR3 protein is one row after TCRdb ran MiXCR on the PCR reads. The sample has approximately 440,000 distinct CDR3 sequences, approximately 46% seen once. This clonotype was sampled from a girl aged 5 to 17 with multiple sclerosis. Sequencing was done on a sample of blood.

This chain's CDR3 is CASSLEGSPHYEQYF. In nucleotides, the CDR3 is TGTGCCAGCAGCTTAGAAGGGTCACCCCACTACGAGCAGTACTTC. The rearrangement joins TRBV7-9 to TRBJ2-7; D remains unclear. In germline, CDR1 is SEHNR, CDR2 FQNEAQ (reference sequence). The V end lost 1 base, the J end lost 3 bases, and 13 bases lay between the germline ends. This CDR3 contains 15 residues.